This is a list of T cell receptor beta chains from one sample in a study of T-cell memory formation after mild COVID-19. TCRdb called the 5' RACE reads again in MiXCR, with one record for every CDR3 protein. This table has 400,000 to 500,000 distinct CDR3 sequences, under 20% appearing once. Sequenced material: PBMCs or a T cell subset sorted from them (not recorded which). These receptors were obtained from a man younger than 35 who had mild COVID-19 (a few samples of this study predate the infection). Cell type and time point are not known. The conserved cysteine and the conserved F or W are not part of the CDR3 here.

J	V	CDR3
TRBJ2-2	TRBV11-1	ASSLVGGNTGELF
TRBJ2-5	TRBV12-3/TRBV12-4	ASSFRSPPQETQY
TRBJ1-4	TRBV7-2	ASSLGTAGSQNEKLF
TRBJ2-3	TRBV2	ASSAERGGLADTQY
TRBJ2-5	TRBV20-1	SARIGGLETQY
TRBJ1-1	TRBV7-9	ASSASSGSTEAF
TRBJ1-5	TRBV7-6	ASSLATAGQPQH
TRBJ2-3	TRBV6-5	ASSPREAGGSDTQY
TRBJ2-5	TRBV24-1	ATSGPTGSETQY
TRBJ2-2	TRBV7-2	ASSLQGGEEELF
TRBJ2-1	TRBV5-1	ASSFSGAAYNEQF
TRBJ2-3	TRBV7-2	ASSQTGSPPDTQY
TRBJ2-1	TRBV10-2	ASKDSAYNEQF
TRBJ2-7	TRBV5-1	ASSLGPTAVEQY
TRBJ2-2	TRBV4-2	ASSQEPGLAGTGELF
TRBJ1-1	TRBV6-5	ASRDRYTEAF
TRBJ2-6	TRBV28	ASSSQGAGANVLT
TRBJ2-5	TRBV12-3/TRBV12-4	ASRSTGTSETQY
TRBJ1-2	TRBV9	ASSPRDFNYGYT
TRBJ1-6	TRBV7-2	ASSRSGQRNSPLH
TRBJ2-7	TRBV14	ASSHRTSWADEQY
TRBJ2-7	TRBV13	ASRRQGENSYEQY
TRBJ1-1	TRBV6-5	ASSYSGNLNTEAF
TRBJ2-7	TRBV13	ASSLGWQQYYEQY
TRBJ1-2	TRBV29-1	SVAQTGKPAFGYT
TRBJ2-1	TRBV12-3/TRBV12-4	ASSKGLAGKSSYNEQF
TRBJ2-7	TRBV27	ASSPYRQGYEQY
TRBJ2-1	TRBV6-5	ASYQSSHEQF
TRBJ2-1	TRBV28	ASSLEGRRNEQF
TRBJ1-2	TRBV7-9	DSSPQGAGNYGYT
TRBJ1-1	TRBV5-1	ASSPREGRNTEAF
TRBJ2-1	TRBV7-9	ASTTVYEQF
TRBJ2-3	TRBV5-1	ASTHPGTGHTDTQY
TRBJ1-5	TRBV5-1	ASTPTGNPDQPQH
TRBJ1-1	TRBV7-6	ASSFAGTNTEAF
TRBJ1-5	TRBV27	ASGISTAFNQPQH
TRBJ2-7	TRBV6-5	ASSYYSSYEQY
TRBJ2-5	TRBV6-2/TRBV6-3	ASRKRTGGFGTQY
TRBJ1-6	TRBV4-3	ASSQAPRASPLH
TRBJ2-5	TRBV5-1	ASAGDIQETQY
TRBJ2-5	TRBV5-1	ASSLAGPEETQY
TRBJ1-2	TRBV5-1	ATKDSHLNYGYT
TRBJ2-5	TRBV7-3	ASSPNAGQQETQY
TRBJ1-1	TRBV7-2	ASSLRGPSDTEAF